This T cell receptor beta chain was captured in a study of T cell repertoires in ileal Crohn's disease. Specified time point: neoterminal ileum biopsy at postoperative endoscopy, about 6 months after surgery. This CDR3 region has 15 residues. Germline V gives CDR1 LGHNA, CDR2 YSLEER. The trim removed 5 bases at V and 6 bases at J, leaving 7 bases unmatched. The protocol was immunoSEQ multiplex PCR, while the TCRdb copy is restricted to in-frame clones and leaves out a portion. The sample shows over 7,500 clones, around 80% of them seen only once. Sample: ileal tissue. This TCR was sampled from an adult with Crohn's disease. V is TRBV4-3 and J is TRBJ2-2; 9 nucleotides line up with TRBD1. The CDR3 nucleotides are TGCGCCAGCAGCGGGGACAGGGCGTCCCCCGGGGAGCTGTTTTTT. It translates to CASSGDRASPGELFF.